This record covers a single T cell receptor beta chain. Its antigen remains unidentified. The data were obtained in a study of cytomegalovirus exposure and HLA in healthy donors. Study at large: Some 200 million T cells yielded some 120 million unique TCR beta sequences in earlier analysis. Study-level points and caveats: A missense variant in DCLRE1C was later tied to TCR beta V- and J-gene trimming.

PCR employed 60 Vbeta and 13 Jbeta primers. Sequencing was performed with immunoSEQ multiplex PCR; in TCRdb, only in-frame clones are kept and a portion is missing. The table includes around 110,000 clones, roughly 69% detected once. Source material: PBMCs. The sequence was collected from a woman in her twenties or thirties in good health and CMV-seronegative.

CDR3 sequence reads: CASSTSGMNTEAFF. CDR3 DNA sequence: TGTGCCAGCAGCACCTCAGGGATGAACACTGAAGCTTTCTTT. The chain links TRBV21-1 to TRBJ1-1; the DNA was not compared with TRBD1, the D call given in the table. TRBV21-1 represents a pseudogene. There are 14 residues in the CDR3.